This T cell receptor beta chain was profiled in a study of blood T cell repertoires in COVID-19. The wider study: COVID-19 samples, acute and convalescent, were from the United States, Italy and Spain. PBMCs, B-cell-depleted T cells, or T cells provided the cDNA or gDNA that made up the material.

This clone was found a few times. The CDR3 covers 15 residues. V was shortened by 5 bases and J by 2 bases, with 15 bases between the two germline ends. CDR1 and CDR2 (germline): LNHDA, SQIVND (reference sequence). Under the authors' procedure: Cell counts per sample came from amplifying reference gene primers. This table comes from immunoSEQ multiplex PCR, and its TCRdb copy is limited to in-frame clones, with some not included. That table supplies the V and J calls and clone size; D and trimming were determined from the DNA. The sample includes roughly 100,000 clones, 70% to 85% of them seen just once.

The TCR sequence derives from a man between 65 and 85 years old with active or convalescent COVID-19. Sequenced: peripheral blood. The chain combines TRBV19 with TRBJ1-2; D may be TRBD1 (6 bases). This CDR3 reads CASSFPGTFNYGYTF. CDR3 coding DNA: TGTGCCAGTAGTTTCCCAGGGACATTCAACTATGGCTACACCTTC.